This TCR beta chain derives from a study of CD4 T cells in relation to SARS-CoV-2 and coronaviruses. On the study more broadly: Controls used an HIV-1 Nef peptide pool or no peptide. Whole-study results and caveats: The cross-reactivity analysis covered only spike protein, not other viral proteins. No donor gave both pre-pandemic and post-infection samples.

The unexposed donors gave CD4+ T cells in about 2011-2019, prior to COVID-19. After about 11 days of culture, CD4+ T cells were isolated. On days 3 and 7, cultures got half fresh IL-2 medium. Regarding this clone: As yet, its antigen is unknown.

The repertoire was sequenced with immunoSEQ multiplex PCR; TCRdb's copy has only in-frame clones and lacks some. Of about 29,000 clones listed, roughly 70% are singletons. The ends lost 4 bases at V and 5 bases at J; junction bases unmatched: 10. The CDR3 has 15 residues. Germline loops: CDR1 MNHEY, CDR2 SMNVEV (reference sequence). Sequencing input: CD4+ T cells from PBMCs, cultured in vitro. This chain links TRBV27 with TRBJ1-2, with 7 bases lining up with TRBD1. This TCR was sampled from a human donor in good health. The chain's CDR3 is CASSSTGTALYGYTF. The DNA for the CDR3 is TGTGCCAGCAGTTCTACGGGGACAGCCTTATATGGCTACACCTTC.